Below are 10 T cell receptor beta chains sequenced from a single sample in a study of T cell responses to AZD1222 COVID-19 vaccine. Clones were read by immunoSEQ multiplex PCR, and TCRdb kept only the in-frame ones, dropping some. The data contain 150,000 to 200,000 clones, around 87% of them seen just once; the ten biggest clones take up 6.5% to 7%. The specimen was peripheral blood, collected on day 0 of AZD1222 vaccination. The receptor set was obtained from an adult in good health.

The V call is TRBV28, the J call TRBJ2-1, with D perhaps matching TRBD1 or TRBD2 (5 bases each). Trimming removed 6 bases from V and 6 bases from J, with 12 bases in between. Looked up from germline, CDR1 is MDHEN and CDR2 is SYDVKM. The CDR3 contains 13 residues. The CDR3 sequence: CASSSGTGNEQFF. CDR3 DNA sequence: TGTGCCAGCAGCTCCGGGACGGGCAATGAGCAGTTCTTC.

The V call is TRBV6-5, the J call TRBJ1-1; TRBD1 matches 7 bases. Trimming removed 3 bases from V and 4 bases from J; junction bases left unmatched: 5. Germline loops: CDR1 MNHEY, CDR2 SVGAGI. The CDR3 spans 14 residues. The CDR3: CASSYQGVGTEAFF. The DNA for the CDR3 is TGTGCCAGCAGTTATCAGGGGGTGGGCACTGAAGCTTTCTTT.

CDR3 coding DNA: TGTGCCAGCAGCTTAGGCCAGAAACGGGCTTACGAGCAGTACGTC. Protein product: CASSLGQKRAYEQYV. This chain connects TRBV13 to TRBJ2-7; no definite D call. The CDR3 is 15 amino acids. Germline assignment: CDR1 PRHDT and CDR2 FYEKMQ (reference sequence). V lost 0 bases and J 4 bases, leaving 13 bases between the germline ends.

This chain links TRBV7-9 with TRBJ1-2, with 8 bases fitting TRBD1. CDR1 is SEHNR and CDR2 is FQNEAQ in the germline V gene (reference sequence). The CDR3 contains 16 residues. J was trimmed by 5 bases and V by 1 base; bases with no gene match: 9. CDR3 sequence (DNA): TGTGCCAGCAGCTTAGGATGGGACAGGAAACCTTATGGCTACACCTTC. Amino acids: CASSLGWDRKPYGYTF.

The chain couples TRBV2 to TRBJ1-1; D is uncertain. V gave up 1 base and J gave up 6 bases, with 3 bases separating them. CDR1 is SNHLY and CDR2 is FYNNEI in the germline V gene. CDR3 length: 11 amino acids. The CDR3 loop is CASSEEAEAFF. In nucleotides, the CDR3 is TGTGCCAGCAGTGAAGAGGCTGAAGCTTTCTTT.

CDR3 loop: CASRPGSYNEQFF. DNA for the CDR3: TGTGCCAGCAGGCCGGGCTCCTACAATGAGCAGTTCTTC. The chain carries TRBV27 and TRBJ2-1, with D uncertain. Trimming pared 6 bases from V and 0 bases from J, leaving 6 bases between. This CDR3 region has 13 residues. Germline V gene data show CDR1 as MNHEY and CDR2 as SMNVEV (reference sequence).

This chain joins TRBV29-1 and TRBJ2-2; D gene unclear. The CDR3 totals 14 residues. The V gene's germline CDR1 is SQVTM and CDR2 ANQGSEA. V was pared by 4 bases and J by 0 bases, with 9 bases between. The CDR3 bases are TGCAGCGTTGTTCCAGCCACGAACACCGGGGAGCTGTTTTTT. Protein: CSVVPATNTGELFF.

V and J are TRBV18 and TRBJ2-7, with 8 bases matching TRBD1. V was pared by 3 bases and J by 3 bases, with 7 bases of the junction left unmatched. The CDR3 sequence is 15 residues long. CDR1 KGHSH and CDR2 LQKENI come from the germline V gene. The CDR3 coding sequence is TGTGCCAGCTCACCCGCCGGACAGGGCTTCTACGAGCAGTACGTC. Translating gives CASSPAGQGFYEQYV.

This clone was recorded only once. V gene TRBV2 combines with J gene TRBJ1-5; D gene ambiguous. This CDR3 comprises 13 residues. Between the trimmed V and J ends, which lost 4 bases and 2 bases, there was a span of 6 bases. The V gene's germline CDR1 is SNHLY and CDR2 FYNNEI. As DNA, the CDR3 is TGTGCCAGCAGTGGTTCGGGCAATCAGCCCCAGCATTTT. This gives the protein CASSGSGNQPQHF.

This clone was found once. The chain joins TRBV4-2 to TRBJ2-5, with 7 positions matching TRBD1. Germline V CDR1 and CDR2: LGHNA, YNFKEQ. CDR3 length equals 16 residues. V gave up 2 bases and J gave up 3 bases; unmatched junction bases: 9. CDR3 DNA: TGTGCCAGCAGCCAACGGCTAGTAGGGGGCGAAGAGACCCAGTACTTC. Its translation is CASSQRLVGGEETQYF.